This T cell receptor (beta chain) was documented in a study of neurological immune-mediated disorders. General observations from the study: The highest TCR clonal expansion occurred in HTLV-1-associated myelopathy; multiple sclerosis fell below healthy controls. None of the CDR3 amino acid sequences in expanded clones turned up in more than one subject, which points to private repertoires in all groups.

The sample holds many counts of this clonotype. Its specificity is not known. The making of cDNA relied on 5'RACE with 10-nucleotide random UMIs. TCRdb used MiXCR to reprocess the 5' RACE reads, holding one entry per CDR3 protein. The table includes about 49,000 distinct CDR3 sequences, 10% detected once. The germline V and J ends were trimmed by 5 bases and 2 bases, with 16 bases remaining between them. The CDR3 sequence is 15 residues long. Germline values: CDR1 SGHRS, CDR2 YFSETQ. Time point: longitudinal time-point 1 (baseline). Material for sequencing was PBMCs. This sequence joins TRBV5-1 and TRBJ2-5, with D possibly TRBD1 on 6 matching bases. This TCR was recovered from a woman in her 40s in good health. The CDR3 DNA is TGCGCCAGCAGGTCGATCGCTGACAGGCAAGAGACCCAGTACTTC. This sequence encodes CASRSIADRQETQYF.